The 28 T cell receptor beta chains below were found in one sample sequenced in a study of cytomegalovirus exposure and HLA in healthy donors (dated by TCRdb to the late 2010s). Library preparation employed the immunoSEQ multiplex PCR assay. The multiplex PCR relied on a mix of 60 forward primers for TCR Vbeta segments and 13 reverse primers for TCR Jbeta segments. TCRdb provides this immuneACCESS table in a form limited to in-frame rearrangements. Some clones are lacking; in checked studies, under half of them reflect an unresolved V gene, and why the rest are absent is not known. The sample profile shows approximately 70,000 clones; 72% of them were found once. 12% of the sample is held by the ten biggest clonotypes. The sample comprised PBMCs. Receptor source: a woman between 40 and 55 years old in good health and CMV-seropositive.

There are a few counts of this clone. J is TRBJ2-7 and V is TRBV2, with D maybe TRBD2 (6 bases). Germline CDR1 reads SNHLY; CDR2 reads FYNNEI. Trimming removed 2 bases from V and 0 bases from J, with 11 bases in between. CDR3 length equals 15 residues. The CDR3 DNA is TGTGCCAGCAGTGAATCGGGCGGGGCCTCCTACGAGCAGTACTTC. It is translated as CASSESGGASYEQYF.

The chain joins TRBV9 to TRBJ2-7; 8 bases match TRBD1. The V and J ends lost 0 bases and 5 bases, in that order; junction bases with no gene match: 10. Germline CDR1 is SGDLS and CDR2 is YYNGEE. This CDR3 is built from 16 residues. The CDR3 spells CASSVAPGQGRDEQYF. CDR3 DNA sequence: TGTGCCAGCAGCGTAGCTCCCGGACAGGGCAGGGACGAGCAGTACTTC.

This chain connects TRBV2 to TRBJ2-3; TRBD1 matches at 11 bases. This CDR3 has 13 amino acids. V was pared by 7 bases and J by 6 bases, with 3 bases of the junction left unmatched. Germline lookup yields CDR1 SNHLY and CDR2 FYNNEI. CDR3 nucleotides: TGTGCCAGCAAGAGGGACAGGGGGGATACGCAGTATTTT. This codes for CASKRDRGDTQYF.

The chain employs TRBV10-3 and TRBJ2-7; D is perhaps TRBD1 (5 bases). V was pared by 6 bases and J by 2 bases, with 14 bases between. This CDR3 comprises 14 residues. Germline CDR1 is ENHRY and CDR2 is SYGVKD. The CDR3 nucleotides read TGTGCCATCAGCCTAGGTCAGGGAACCTACGAGCAGTACTTC. Translating it yields CAISLGQGTYEQYF.

The genes are TRBV14 and TRBJ2-3; D is perhaps TRBD2 (5 bases). The CDR3 consists of 15 residues. Germline V gene sequence: CDR1 SGHDN, CDR2 FVKESK. With 5 bases removed from V and 2 bases from J, the gap between germline ends came to 14 bases. CDR3 residues: CASSYGGWDTDTQYF. As DNA, the CDR3 is TGTGCCAGCAGCTATGGAGGTTGGGACACAGATACGCAGTATTTT.

The chain joins TRBV7-8 to TRBJ2-7, with 10 positions matching TRBD1. Germline lookup yields CDR1 SGHVS and CDR2 FQNEAQ. The CDR3 totals 15 residues. The ends lost 4 bases at V and 7 bases at J; junction bases unmatched: 10. The CDR3 DNA follows: TGTGCCAGCAGCTCGCCGGGACAGGGGTTTGGGGAGCAGTACTTC. Protein product: CASSSPGQGFGEQYF.

This clone came up once. The rearrangement joins TRBV10-3 to TRBJ1-1; TRBD1 is a possible D gene (6 bases). The CDR3 runs 15 residues. From germline, CDR1 is ENHRY and CDR2 SYGVKD. V gave up 2 bases and J gave up 5 bases, with 15 bases separating them. DNA of the CDR3: TGTGCCATCAGTGAGCCGGGGAAGGGGGGGACTGAAGCTTTCTTT. It codes for CAISEPGKGGTEAFF.

The chain recombines TRBV14 with TRBJ1-5; TRBD1 is a possible D gene (5 bases). This CDR3 spans 15 amino acids. Trimming took off 1 base at V and 7 bases at J, with 14 bases between the two ends. Germline CDR1 and CDR2: SGHDN and FVKESK. The CDR3 DNA is TGTGCCAGCAGCCAAGGGGGGGGAATAGACCAGCCCCAGCATTTT. Translating gives CASSQGGGIDQPQHF.

In this sample, this clone turned up a few times. The chain employs TRBV5-1 and TRBJ1-4, with D tentatively TRBD1 (6 bases). Trimming took 2 bases from V and 4 from J, leaving 12 bases between them. The CDR3 contains 15 residues. Germline CDR1 reads SGHRS; CDR2 reads YFSETQ. The CDR3 sequence is CASSFGQKSNEKLFF. The CDR3 DNA follows: TGCGCCAGCAGCTTCGGACAGAAGAGTAATGAAAAACTGTTTTTT.

The chain joins TRBV5-1 to TRBJ2-5; 11 bases fit TRBD1. This CDR3 contains 16 residues. Losses at the gene ends were 5 bases for V and 4 bases for J; bases not matched to a gene: 10. Germline assignment: CDR1 SGHRS and CDR2 YFSETQ. CDR3 sequence reads: CASRAQGQGGGETQYF. The CDR3 DNA follows: TGCGCCAGCAGGGCGCAGGGACAGGGGGGAGGAGAGACCCAGTACTTC.

The rearrangement links TRBV10-1 to TRBJ1-2; possibly TRBD1 for D (5 bases). The ends were cut back, 6 bases at V and 6 bases at J, with 20 bases in the middle. The CDR3 is 15 amino acids. Germline V CDR1 and CDR2: WNHNN, SYGVQD (reference sequence). The CDR3 region is CASRREGSTADGYTF. The CDR3 DNA is TGCGCCAGCAGACGGGAGGGGTCGACAGCTGATGGCTACACCTTC.

The chain employs TRBV5-4 and TRBJ2-3; D is undetermined. This CDR3 region has 17 residues. Trimming pared 2 bases from V and 2 bases from J, leaving 18 bases between. Germline V lookup: CDR1 SGHNT, CDR2 YYREEE (reference sequence). The CDR3 sequence: CASSLPERSPYTDTQYF. CDR3 DNA: TGTGCCAGCAGCTTACCGGAGAGATCCCCCTACACAGATACGCAGTATTTT.

This chain joins TRBV2 and TRBJ1-5, with 10 nucleotides matching TRBD1. CDR1 is SNHLY and CDR2 is FYNNEI in the germline V gene. J lost 6 bases, V lost 6 bases, and 5 bases had no gene match. The CDR3 has 14 residues. The chain's CDR3 is CASRTRQGAQPQHF. The CDR3 region has the DNA TGTGCCAGCAGGACCCGACAGGGGGCTCAGCCCCAGCATTTT.

V and J are TRBV6-6 and TRBJ2-5; 10 positions agree with TRBD1. The germline V gene has CDR1 MNHNY and CDR2 SVGAGI (reference sequence). The CDR3 has 15 amino acids. V lost 2 bases, J lost 3 bases, and 3 bases stayed unmatched. CDR3 residues: CASSYPGQGKETQYF. The CDR3 DNA reads TGTGCCAGCAGTTACCCGGGACAGGGGAAAGAGACCCAGTACTTC.

The rearrangement links TRBV7-2 to TRBJ1-6, with D possibly matching TRBD1 (5 bases). Trimming cost V 1 base and J 7 bases, with 8 bases left between them. CDR3 length: 14 residues. Germline CDR1 reads SGHTA; CDR2 reads FQGNSA. The CDR3 sequence is CASSLVGGNSPLHF. DNA of the CDR3: TGTGCCAGCAGCTTAGTCGGGGGGAATTCACCCCTCCACTTT.

As to this clone: Because the CDR3's place on the DNA is in doubt, the DNA is left out and the CDR3 is given as listed by TCRdb. The V and J genes are TRBV21-1 and TRBJ1-3. TRBV21-1 is recorded as a pseudogene. The length of the CDR3 is 15 amino acids, counting both ends. The CDR3 reads CASSDDWAGGNTIYF.

The chain is built from TRBV7-9 and TRBJ2-5, with TRBD2 as a possible D gene (6 bases). V lost 5 bases to trimming and J lost 1 base, with 11 bases between them. Germline CDR1 SEHNR, CDR2 FQNEAQ (reference sequence). This CDR3 has 14 residues. The CDR3, as DNA: TGTGCCAGCAGCACCGGAGGGTCCCAAGAGACCCAGTACTTC. The encoded protein is CASSTGGSQETQYF.

The chain employs TRBV19 and TRBJ1-4, with D perhaps TRBD1 (6 bases). In germline, CDR1 is LNHDA, CDR2 SQIVND (reference sequence). This CDR3 is 14 amino acids long. V lost 7 bases and J 6 bases, leaving 15 bases between the germline ends. This chain's CDR3 is CASIDRMRDEKLFF. CDR3 nucleotides: TGTGCCAGTATAGACAGGATGAGGGATGAAAAACTGTTTTTT.

The genes are TRBV5-6 and TRBJ1-3; 10 bases match TRBD1. From germline, CDR1 is SGHDT and CDR2 YYEEEE. The CDR3 consists of 17 residues. V shed 3 bases, J shed 0 bases, and the junction held 6 bases outside the gene matches. CDR3 bases: TGTGCCAGCAGCTGGGGGACAGGGGTGAGCTCTGGAAACACCATATATTTT. Translating it yields CASSWGTGVSSGNTIYF.

The rearrangement joins TRBV7-9 to TRBJ1-6; 10 nucleotides agree with TRBD1. CDR1 and CDR2 (germline): SEHNR, FQNEAQ (reference sequence). Germline trimming cut 5 bases from V and 8 bases from J; bases unmatched to any gene: 6. This CDR3 contains 15 residues. The CDR3 region has the DNA TGTGCCAGCAGCCCGGGGGACAGGGGAGATTCACCCCTCCACTTT. Its translation is CASSPGDRGDSPLHF.

This chain uses TRBV19 with TRBJ2-1, with D tentatively TRBD2 (5 bases). The CDR3 is made up of 14 amino acids. V gave up 5 bases and J gave up 3 bases, with 11 bases separating them. Germline V lookup: CDR1 LNHDA, CDR2 SQIVND (reference sequence). In nucleotides, the CDR3 is TGTGCCAGTAGTGCCACGGAGGACTACAATGAGCAGTTCTTC. This sequence encodes CASSATEDYNEQFF.

CDR3 coding DNA: TGTGCCAGCAGCAGGGACGGGAGGGTGGACACTGAAGCTTTCTTT. Its protein is CASSRDGRVDTEAFF. V usage is TRBV25-1 and J usage is TRBJ1-1; a weak D match, TRBD1 (5 bases). CDR3 length: 15 amino acids. Per the germline V gene, CDR1 is MGHDK and CDR2 is SYGVNS. V was cut by 6 bases and J by 3 bases, with 17 bases left in between.

The chain links TRBV9 to TRBJ2-5; maybe TRBD2 (6 bases). The V end lost 3 bases, the J end lost 4 bases, and 16 bases lay between the germline ends. CDR1 is SGDLS and CDR2 is YYNGEE in the germline V gene. CDR3 size: 15 residues. CDR3 nucleotides: TGTGCCAGCAGCGAGGGACTCCTGCTGGGAGAGACCCAGTACTTC. Its translation: CASSEGLLLGETQYF. Full variable domain (missing parts from reference TRBV9 and TRBJ2-5): DSGVTQTPKHLITATGQRVTLRCSPRSGDLSVYWYQQSLDQGLQFLIQYYNGEERAKGNILERFSAQQFPDLHSELNLSSLELGDSALYFCASSEGLLLGETQYFGPGTRLLVL.

This chain connects TRBV10-3 to TRBJ1-5; 9 bases map to TRBD1. In germline, CDR1 is ENHRY, CDR2 SYGVKD. V shed 4 bases, J shed 3 bases, and the junction held 4 bases outside the gene matches. The CDR3 extends over 15 amino acids. The DNA for the CDR3 is TGTGCCATCAGTGGAGGGACAGGGACCAATCAGCCCCAGCATTTT. It is translated as CAISGGTGTNQPQHF.

The gene calls are TRBV28 and TRBJ1-4, with 7 bases fitting TRBD1. Trimming removed 5 bases from V and 3 bases from J; junction bases left unmatched: 6. This CDR3 region has 15 residues. From germline, CDR1 is MDHEN and CDR2 SYDVKM. CDR3 residues: CASSPYRGANEKLFF. The CDR3 DNA reads as TGTGCCAGCAGTCCATACAGGGGTGCTAATGAAAAACTGTTTTTT.

The J gene is TRBJ1-2, the V gene TRBV6-5, with 8 bases aligning to TRBD1. This CDR3 comprises 14 residues. CDR1 is MNHEY and CDR2 is SVGAGI in the germline V gene. V was clipped by 7 bases and J by 6 bases; unmatched bases: 10. CDR3: CASTTTGGKDGYTF. The CDR3 coding sequence is TGTGCCAGCACCACAACAGGGGGTAAAGATGGCTACACCTTC.

J is TRBJ1-6 and V is TRBV6-1; 9 nucleotides align to TRBD1. Germline assignment: CDR1 MNHNS and CDR2 SASEGT. This CDR3 has 19 amino acids. The ends lost 0 bases at V and 4 bases at J; junction bases unmatched: 10. CDR3 bases: TGTGCCAGCAGTGAAGCTAACAGGGGGCTTCTGAGTTATAATTCACCCCTCCACTTT. This encodes CASSEANRGLLSYNSPLHF.

This clone occurred once. The CDR3 spells CAWSVWGGSSYNSPLHF. The CDR3, as DNA: TGTGCCTGGAGTGTATGGGGGGGAAGCTCCTATAATTCACCCCTCCACTTT. The chain has TRBV30 and TRBJ1-6, with D perhaps matching TRBD1 (5 bases). CDR3 length: 17 amino acids. CDR1 is GTSNPN and CDR2 is SVGIG in the germline V gene (reference sequence). Trimming took off 0 bases at V and 0 bases at J, with 12 bases between the two ends.